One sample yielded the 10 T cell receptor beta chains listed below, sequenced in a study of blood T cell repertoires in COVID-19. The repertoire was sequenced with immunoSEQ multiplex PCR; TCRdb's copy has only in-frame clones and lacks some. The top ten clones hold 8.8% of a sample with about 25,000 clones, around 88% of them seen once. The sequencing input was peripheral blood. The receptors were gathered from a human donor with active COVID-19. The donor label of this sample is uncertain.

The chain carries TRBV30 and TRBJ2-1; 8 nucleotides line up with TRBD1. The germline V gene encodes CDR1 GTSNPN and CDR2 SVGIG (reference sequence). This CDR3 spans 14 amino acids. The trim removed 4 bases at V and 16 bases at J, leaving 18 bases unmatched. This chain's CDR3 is CAWTAGNRGSDIFF. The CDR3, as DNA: TGTGCCTGGACCGCAGGGAACAGGGGGTCCGATATCTTCTTC.

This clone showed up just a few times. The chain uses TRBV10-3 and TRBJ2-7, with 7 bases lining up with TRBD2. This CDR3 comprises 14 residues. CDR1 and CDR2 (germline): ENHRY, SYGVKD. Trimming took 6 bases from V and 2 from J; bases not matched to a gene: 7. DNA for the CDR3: TGTGCCATCAGGCCGACTCTAGCGGCCTACGAGCAGTACTTC. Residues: CAIRPTLAAYEQYF.

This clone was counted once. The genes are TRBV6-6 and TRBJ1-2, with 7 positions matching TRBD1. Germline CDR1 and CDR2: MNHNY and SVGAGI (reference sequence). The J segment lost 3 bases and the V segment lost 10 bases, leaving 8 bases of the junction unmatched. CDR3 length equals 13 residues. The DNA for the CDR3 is TGTGCCACCAGAGCCACAGGGGACTATGGCTACACCTTC. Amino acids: CATRATGDYGYTF.

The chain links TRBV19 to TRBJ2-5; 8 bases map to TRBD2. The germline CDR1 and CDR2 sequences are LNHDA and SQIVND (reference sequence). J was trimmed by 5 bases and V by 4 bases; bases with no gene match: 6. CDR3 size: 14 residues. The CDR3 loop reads CASSKAGAGETQYF. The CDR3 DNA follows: TGTGCCAGTAGTAAAGCGGGAGCAGGGGAGACCCAGTACTTC.

The CDR3 DNA is TGTGCCAGCAGGGGGTATGGGAGCTCCTACGAGCAGTACTTC. It encodes CASRGYGSSYEQYF. This chain links TRBV28 with TRBJ2-7; D perhaps matches TRBD2 (5 bases). CDR1 is MDHEN, CDR2 SYDVKM, per germline. V was trimmed by 6 bases and J by 0 bases, leaving 12 bases between them. The CDR3 contains 14 residues.

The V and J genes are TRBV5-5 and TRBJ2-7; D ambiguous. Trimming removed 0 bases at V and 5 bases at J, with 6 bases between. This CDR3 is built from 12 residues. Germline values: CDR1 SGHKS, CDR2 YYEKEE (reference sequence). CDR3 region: CASSLVLHEQYF. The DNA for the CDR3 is TGTGCCAGCAGCTTGGTTCTCCACGAGCAGTACTTC.

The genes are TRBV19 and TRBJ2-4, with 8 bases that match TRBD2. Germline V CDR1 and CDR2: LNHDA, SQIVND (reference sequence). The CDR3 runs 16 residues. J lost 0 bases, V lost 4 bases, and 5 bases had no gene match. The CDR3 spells CASSTGLAQAKNIQYF. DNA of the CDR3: TGTGCCAGTAGTACCGGACTAGCTCAAGCCAAAAACATTCAGTACTTC.

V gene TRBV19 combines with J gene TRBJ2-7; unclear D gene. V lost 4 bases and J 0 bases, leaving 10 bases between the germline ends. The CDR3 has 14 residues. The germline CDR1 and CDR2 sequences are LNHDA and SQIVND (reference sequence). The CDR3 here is CASSRSGNSYEQYF. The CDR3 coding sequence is TGTGCCAGTAGTAGGTCAGGCAACTCCTACGAGCAGTACTTC.

The CDR3 nucleotides read TGTGCCAGCAGCAACACAGTCACCGGGGAGCTGTTTTTT. Encoded protein: CASSNTVTGELFF. The gene calls are TRBV11-3 and TRBJ2-2; D is uncertain. Trimming pared 5 bases from V and 4 bases from J, leaving 8 bases between. Germline lookup yields CDR1 SGHNT and CDR2 YENEEA. The CDR3 loop spans 13 amino acids.

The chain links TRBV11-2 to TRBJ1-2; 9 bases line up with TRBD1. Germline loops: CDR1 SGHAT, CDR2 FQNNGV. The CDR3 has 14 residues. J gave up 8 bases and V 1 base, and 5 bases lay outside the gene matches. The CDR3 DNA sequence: TGTGCCAGCAGCTTAGGGGACAGGGAGGGAGGCTACACCTTC. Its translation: CASSLGDREGGYTF.